The present T cell receptor beta chain was sequenced within a study of technical replicates of blood from a few donors. CDR3 length: 15 residues. Germline V gene lookup returns CDR1 LNHDA and CDR2 SQIVND (reference sequence). Trimming shortened V by 7 bases and J by 5 bases, and 18 bases separated the two germline ends. Assay: immunoSEQ multiplex PCR; the TCRdb copy retains only in-frame clones and omits some. The table includes tens of thousands of clones, about 94% detected once. The rearrangement links TRBV19 to TRBJ2-1, with a tentative D call TRBD2 (5 bases). Sequenced: PBMCs. The receptor was isolated from a human donor in good health. Some clones in this sample may be carry-over from other donors' samples. CDR3 in DNA: TGTGCCAGTAAAACTAGAGTAGATACAAACAATGAGCAGTTCTTC. It is translated as CASKTRVDTNNEQFF.